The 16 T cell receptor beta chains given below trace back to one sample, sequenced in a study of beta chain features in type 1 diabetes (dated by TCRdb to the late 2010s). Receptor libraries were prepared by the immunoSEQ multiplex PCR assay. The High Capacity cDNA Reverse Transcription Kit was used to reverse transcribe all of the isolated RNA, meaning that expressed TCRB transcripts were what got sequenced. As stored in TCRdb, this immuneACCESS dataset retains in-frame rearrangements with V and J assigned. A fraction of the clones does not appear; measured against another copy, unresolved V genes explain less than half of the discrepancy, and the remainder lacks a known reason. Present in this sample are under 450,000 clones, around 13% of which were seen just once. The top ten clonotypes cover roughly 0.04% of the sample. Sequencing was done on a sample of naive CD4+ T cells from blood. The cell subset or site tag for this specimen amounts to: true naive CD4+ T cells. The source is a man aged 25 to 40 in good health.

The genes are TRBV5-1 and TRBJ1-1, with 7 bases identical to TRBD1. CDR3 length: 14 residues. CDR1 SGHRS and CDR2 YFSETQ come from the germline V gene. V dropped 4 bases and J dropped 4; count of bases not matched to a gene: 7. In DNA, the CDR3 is TGCGCCAGCAGCAGGGAACAGGGGACCACTGAAGCTTTCTTT. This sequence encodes CASSREQGTTEAFF.

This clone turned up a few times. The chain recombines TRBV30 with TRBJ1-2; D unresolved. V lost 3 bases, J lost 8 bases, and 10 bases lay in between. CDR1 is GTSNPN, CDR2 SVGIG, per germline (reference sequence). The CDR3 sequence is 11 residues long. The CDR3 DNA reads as TGTGCCTGGAGGACTATAGACGGCTACACCTTC. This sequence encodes CAWRTIDGYTF.

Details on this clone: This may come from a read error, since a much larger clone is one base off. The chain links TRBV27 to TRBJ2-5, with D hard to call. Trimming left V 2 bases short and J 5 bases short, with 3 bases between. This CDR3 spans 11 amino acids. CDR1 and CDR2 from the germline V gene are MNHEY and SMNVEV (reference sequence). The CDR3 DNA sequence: TGTGCCAGCAGTTTAATGGAGACCCAGTACTTC. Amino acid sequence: CASSLMETQYF.

The CDR3 nucleotides read TGTGCCAGCAGTTTATCGAACCAGGCCGGCTATGAGCAGTTCTTC. Protein product: CASSLSNQAGYEQFF. The V call is TRBV27, the J call TRBJ2-1, with D unclear. This CDR3 is built from 15 residues. In germline, CDR1 is MNHEY, CDR2 SMNVEV (reference sequence). V was pared by 0 bases and J by 8 bases, with 14 bases between.

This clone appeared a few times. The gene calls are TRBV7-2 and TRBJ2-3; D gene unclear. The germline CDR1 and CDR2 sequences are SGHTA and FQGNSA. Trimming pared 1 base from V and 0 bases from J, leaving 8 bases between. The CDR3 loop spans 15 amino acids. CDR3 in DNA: TGTGCCAGCAGCTTAGGAGCCAGGAGCACAGATACGCAGTATTTT. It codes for CASSLGARSTDTQYF.

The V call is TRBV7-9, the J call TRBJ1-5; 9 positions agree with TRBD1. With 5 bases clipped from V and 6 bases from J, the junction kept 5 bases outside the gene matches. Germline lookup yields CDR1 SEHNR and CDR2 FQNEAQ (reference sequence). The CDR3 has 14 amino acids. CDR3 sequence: CASSTTGGGQPQHF. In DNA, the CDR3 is TGTGCCAGCAGCACGACAGGGGGAGGTCAGCCCCAGCATTTT.

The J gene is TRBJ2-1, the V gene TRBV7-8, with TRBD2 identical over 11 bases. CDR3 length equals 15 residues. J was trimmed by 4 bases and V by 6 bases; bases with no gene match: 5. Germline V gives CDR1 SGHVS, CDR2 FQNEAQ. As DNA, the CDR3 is TGTGCCAGCAGTATCACTAGCGGGGGATACAATGAGCAGTTCTTC. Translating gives CASSITSGGYNEQFF.

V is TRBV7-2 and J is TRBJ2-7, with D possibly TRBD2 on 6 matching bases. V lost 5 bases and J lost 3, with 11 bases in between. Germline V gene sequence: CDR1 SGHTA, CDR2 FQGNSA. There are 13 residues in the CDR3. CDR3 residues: CASSTGLSYEQYF. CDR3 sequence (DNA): TGTGCCAGCAGCACGGGACTCAGCTACGAGCAGTACTTC.

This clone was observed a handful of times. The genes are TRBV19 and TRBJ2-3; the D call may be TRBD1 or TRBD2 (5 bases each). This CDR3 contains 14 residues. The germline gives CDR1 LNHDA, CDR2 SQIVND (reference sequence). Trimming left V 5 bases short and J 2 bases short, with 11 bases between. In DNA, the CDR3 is TGTGCCAGTAGTCGGGACGTTCTCACAGATACGCAGTATTTT. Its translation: CASSRDVLTDTQYF.

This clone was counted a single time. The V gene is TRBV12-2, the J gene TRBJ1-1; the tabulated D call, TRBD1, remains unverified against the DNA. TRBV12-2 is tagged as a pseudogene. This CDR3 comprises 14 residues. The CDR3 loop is CASRSQWVDTEAFF. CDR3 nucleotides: TGTGCAAGTCGCTCACAGTGGGTCGACACTGAAGCTTTCTTT.

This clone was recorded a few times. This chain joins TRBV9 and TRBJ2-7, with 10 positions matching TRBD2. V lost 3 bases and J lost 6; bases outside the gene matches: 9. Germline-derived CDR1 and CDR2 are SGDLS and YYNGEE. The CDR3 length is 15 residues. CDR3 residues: CASSEPAGGPSEQYF. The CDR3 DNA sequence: TGTGCCAGCAGCGAACCAGCGGGGGGGCCCAGCGAGCAGTACTTC.

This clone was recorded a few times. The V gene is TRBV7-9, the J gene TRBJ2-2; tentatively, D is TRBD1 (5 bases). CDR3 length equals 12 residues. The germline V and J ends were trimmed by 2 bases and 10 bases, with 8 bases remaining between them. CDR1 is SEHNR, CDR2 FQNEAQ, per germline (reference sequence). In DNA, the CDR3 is TGTGCCAGCAGCTTATGGGGCTCGGAGCTGTTTTTT. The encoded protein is CASSLWGSELFF. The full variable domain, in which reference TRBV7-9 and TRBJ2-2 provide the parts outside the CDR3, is DTGVSQNPRHKITKRGQNVTFRCDPISEHNRLYWYRQTLGQGPEFLTYFQNEAQLEKSRLLSDRFSAERPKGSFSTLEIQRTEQGDSAMYLCASSLWGSELFFGEGSRLTVL.

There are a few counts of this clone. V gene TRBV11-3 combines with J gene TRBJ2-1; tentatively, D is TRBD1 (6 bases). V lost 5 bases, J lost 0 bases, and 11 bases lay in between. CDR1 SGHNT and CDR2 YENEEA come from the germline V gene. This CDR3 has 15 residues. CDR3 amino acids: CASSLGGSSYNEQFF. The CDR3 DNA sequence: TGTGCCAGCAGCCTAGGGGGAAGCTCCTACAATGAGCAGTTCTTC. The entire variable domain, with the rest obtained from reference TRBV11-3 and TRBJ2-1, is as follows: EAGVVQSPRYKIIEKKQPVAFWCNPISGHNTLYWYLQNLGQGPELLIRYENEEAVDDSQLPKDRFSAERLKGVDSTLKIQPAELGDSAVYLCASSLGGSSYNEQFFGPGTRLTVL.

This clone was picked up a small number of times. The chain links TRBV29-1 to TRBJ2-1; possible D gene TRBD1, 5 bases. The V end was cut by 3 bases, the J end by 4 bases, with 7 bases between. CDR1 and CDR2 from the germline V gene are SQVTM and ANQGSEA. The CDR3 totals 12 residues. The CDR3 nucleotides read TGCAGCGTTGAGGGGCGGTACAATGAGCAGTTCTTC. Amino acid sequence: CSVEGRYNEQFF.

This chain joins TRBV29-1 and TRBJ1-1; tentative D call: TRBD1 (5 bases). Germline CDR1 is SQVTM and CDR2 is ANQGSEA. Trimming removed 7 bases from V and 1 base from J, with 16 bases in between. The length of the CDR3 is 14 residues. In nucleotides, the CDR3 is TGCAGCGCCCGGGGGTCCCCAGGGAACACTGAAGCTTTCTTT. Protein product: CSARGSPGNTEAFF.

In DNA form, the CDR3 reads TGTGCCAGCAGCCTGGATTATGGGAAACGTTTTGATACGCAGTATTTT. Protein: CASSLDYGKRFDTQYF. The chain uses TRBV5-5 and TRBJ2-3; the D is unclear. In germline, CDR1 is SGHKS, CDR2 YYEKEE (reference sequence). V lost 4 bases and J lost 6, with 21 bases in between. CDR3 length: 16 amino acids.